The 30 T cell receptor beta chains in this list originate from one sample, sequenced in a study of vaccination effects on CD4 cells after COVID-19. These receptors have no known antigen. ViraFEST expansion of antigen-specific CD4+ T cells with viral peptide pools preceded sequencing. Isolating CD4+ T cells followed less than 11 days of culture. All vaccine recipients tested negative for nucleocapsid antibodies and had never contracted SARS-CoV-2 infection. Produced via immunoSEQ multiplex PCR; TCRdb's table is partial and in-frame only. In the table there are 55,000 or so clones, 70% of which are singletons. Here the sequenced sample was CD4+ T cells from PBMCs cultured with SARS-CoV-2 spike peptides, taken before COVID-19 vaccination. The receptors stem from a human donor who received a COVID-19 vaccine.

The rearrangement joins TRBV18 to TRBJ2-7; TRBD1 is a possible D gene (6 bases). The germline V gene encodes CDR1 KGHSH and CDR2 LQKENI. The V gene lost 0 bases and the J gene lost 6 bases, with 15 bases spanning the gap. The CDR3 runs to 15 residues. The CDR3 reads CASSPPSRGGGEQYF. In DNA form, the CDR3 reads TGTGCCAGCTCACCACCGTCCAGGGGCGGCGGCGAGCAGTACTTC.

The J gene is TRBJ1-4, the V gene TRBV10-3; tentatively, D is TRBD1 (6 bases). Trimming stripped 0 bases from V and 5 bases from J, with 10 bases between. This CDR3 is 15 amino acids long. In germline, CDR1 is ENHRY, CDR2 SYGVKD. The CDR3 protein is CAISESITGNEKLFF. CDR3 nucleotide sequence: TGTGCCATCAGTGAGTCAATTACAGGGAATGAAAAACTGTTTTTT.

This rearrangement joins TRBV18 to TRBJ1-2; 7 bases are a match to TRBD1. The CDR3 consists of 14 residues. The ends lost 2 bases at V and 3 bases at J; junction bases unmatched: 3. Per germline, CDR1 KGHSH and CDR2 LQKENI. The CDR3 bases are TGTGCCAGCTCACCATCCAGGGGGGACTATGGCTACACCTTC. It translates to CASSPSRGDYGYTF.

V usage is TRBV9 and J usage is TRBJ1-1, with 10 positions matching TRBD1. Germline CDR1 SGDLS, CDR2 YYNGEE. CDR3 size: 15 residues. After removal of 2 bases from V and 0 bases from J, the junction contained 1 base not matched to a gene. CDR3 sequence: CASSVTGGLNTEAFF. The CDR3 DNA is TGTGCCAGCAGCGTGACAGGGGGCCTGAACACTGAAGCTTTCTTT.

The V call is TRBV9, the J call TRBJ2-2; D uncertain. The CDR3 length is 14 residues. Trimming removed 3 bases at V and 0 bases at J, with 6 bases between. Germline lookup yields CDR1 SGDLS and CDR2 YYNGEE. DNA of the CDR3: TGTGCCAGCAGCGCAGACCCGAACACCGGGGAGCTGTTTTTT. It specifies CASSADPNTGELFF.

The chain combines TRBV7-2 with TRBJ2-3; D unclear. Trimming removed 1 base from V and 4 bases from J, with 9 bases in between. The CDR3 has 14 residues. Germline V gene lookup returns CDR1 SGHTA and CDR2 FQGNSA. CDR3 coding DNA: TGTGCCAGCAGCTTAGTGAGTGGGGCAGATACGCAGTATTTT. It translates to CASSLVSGADTQYF.

This chain joins TRBV18 and TRBJ1-2, with 7 bases aligning to TRBD1. Germline CDR1 and CDR2: KGHSH and LQKENI. The junction had 11 bases not matched to a gene; V was cut back by 3 bases and J by 7 bases. The CDR3 sequence is 15 residues long. The DNA for the CDR3 is TGTGCCAGCTCACCCGGACAGGCGCTGAGGGGTGGCTACACCTTC. Protein product: CASSPGQALRGGYTF.

The gene calls are TRBV20-1 and TRBJ2-5; 9 bases agree with TRBD1. The CDR3 spans 11 residues. Per the germline V gene, CDR1 is DFQATT and CDR2 is SNEGSKA (reference sequence). V lost 5 bases, J lost 5 bases, and 0 bases stayed unmatched. The CDR3 sequence is CSAGQGETQYF. In DNA, the CDR3 is TGCAGTGCTGGACAGGGGGAGACCCAGTACTTC.

This clone came up once. The chain recombines TRBV5-1 with TRBJ1-2, with 8 bases identical to TRBD1. The CDR3 spans 12 residues. The ends lost 4 bases at V and 7 bases at J; junction bases unmatched: 3. CDR1 is SGHRS and CDR2 is YFSETQ in the germline V gene. CDR3 DNA: TGCGCCAGCAGCCCTGGACAGGGTGGCTACACCTTC. It is translated as CASSPGQGGYTF.

This sequence joins TRBV4-2 and TRBJ1-1, with 7 bases aligning to TRBD1. With V trimmed by 0 bases and J by 7 bases, 17 bases remained unmatched. Germline-derived CDR1 and CDR2 are LGHNA and YNFKEQ. The CDR3 totals 18 residues. The CDR3 loop is CASSQDPLGSGGEYEAFF. DNA of the CDR3: TGTGCCAGCAGCCAAGACCCACTGGGGTCAGGGGGGGAATATGAAGCTTTCTTT.

The gene calls are TRBV4-3 and TRBJ1-1; D gene unclear. The CDR3 consists of 15 residues. The ends were cut back, 2 bases at V and 0 bases at J, with 10 bases in the middle. Germline-derived CDR1 and CDR2 are LGHNA and YSLEER. CDR3 loop: CASSQQVSLNTEAFF. The CDR3 nucleotides are TGCGCCAGCAGCCAACAAGTCTCGTTGAACACTGAAGCTTTCTTT.

The chain joins TRBV9 to TRBJ1-3, with 9 bases identical to TRBD1. The V and J ends lost 4 bases and 4 bases, in that order; junction bases with no gene match: 9. This CDR3 has 16 residues. The germline V gene encodes CDR1 SGDLS and CDR2 YYNGEE. CDR3 amino acids: CASSPRDRDRGNTIYF. CDR3 bases: TGTGCCAGCAGCCCCCGGGACAGGGATAGGGGAAACACCATATATTTT.

The V call is TRBV5-1, the J call TRBJ2-3; 9 bases match TRBD2. CDR1 is SGHRS and CDR2 is YFSETQ in the germline V gene. Trimming at V came to 2 bases and at J to 3 bases, leaving 7 bases not matched to a gene. This CDR3 is 16 amino acids long. The CDR3 sequence: CASSLNAGGSTDTQYF. Written as DNA, the CDR3 is TGCGCCAGCAGCTTAAATGCGGGGGGGTCGACAGATACGCAGTATTTT.

This rearrangement joins TRBV3-1 (or the pseudogene TRBV3-2) to TRBJ2-1; 10 bases agree with TRBD2. CDR1 LGHDT and CDR2 YNNKEL come from the germline V gene (reference sequence). This CDR3 region has 15 residues. After removal of 0 bases from V and 12 bases from J, the junction contained 8 bases not matched to a gene. CDR3: CASSQDGSGRALQFF. Written as DNA, the CDR3 is TGTGCCAGCAGCCAAGATGGAAGCGGGAGGGCCCTGCAGTTCTTC.

The chain joins TRBV2 to TRBJ2-5; a weak D match, TRBD2 (5 bases). Trimming cost V 5 bases and J 4 bases, with 14 bases left between them. The CDR3 is 14 amino acids. Germline V lookup: CDR1 SNHLY, CDR2 FYNNEI. The CDR3 reads CASSLSGVGETQYF. The CDR3 coding sequence is TGTGCCAGCAGTCTTTCCGGGGTAGGAGAGACCCAGTACTTC. The full variable domain, with the rest looked up from reference TRBV2 and TRBJ2-5, is EPEVTQTPSHQVTQMGQEVILRCVPISNHLYFYWYRQILGQKVEFLVSFYNNEISEKSEIFDDQFSVERPDGSNFTLKIRSTKLEDSAMYFCASSLSGVGETQYFGPGTRLLVL.

This clone was seen just once. The chain is built from TRBV2 and TRBJ2-3; maybe TRBD2 (7 bases). The CDR3 has 15 residues. The V end was cut by 7 bases, the J end by 5 bases, with 19 bases between. Germline lookup yields CDR1 SNHLY and CDR2 FYNNEI. The CDR3 sequence is CASKRGGGFRDTQYF. The CDR3, as DNA: TGTGCCAGCAAACGAGGGGGAGGGTTCAGAGATACGCAGTATTTT.

Only a few counts were recorded for this clone. The V gene is TRBV6-5, the J gene TRBJ2-3; 10 bases line up with TRBD2. In germline, CDR1 is MNHEY, CDR2 SVGAGI. The CDR3 loop spans 14 amino acids. V was pared by 6 bases and J by 6 bases, with 6 bases of the junction left unmatched. CDR3 region: CASSLLAGVDTQYF. CDR3 DNA sequence: TGTGCCAGCAGCCTCCTAGCGGGGGTGGATACGCAGTATTTT.

The V and J genes are TRBV7-2 and TRBJ1-3, with D unresolved. Germline CDR1 is SGHTA and CDR2 is FQGNSA. V was trimmed by 2 bases and J by 4 bases, leaving 12 bases between them. The CDR3 length is 15 residues. The CDR3 spells CASSLTPDRGNTIYF. The CDR3 DNA reads TGTGCCAGCAGCTTAACCCCAGACCGAGGAAACACCATATATTTT.

The chain joins TRBV5-5 to TRBJ1-5, with 7 bases lining up with TRBD1. Trimming removed 0 bases from V and 7 bases from J; junction bases left unmatched: 10. The length of the CDR3 is 16 residues. Germline loops: CDR1 SGHKS, CDR2 YYEKEE (reference sequence). CDR3 sequence: CASSLGGLGGSQPQHF. The CDR3 nucleotides are TGTGCCAGCAGCTTGGGGGGACTAGGGGGCTCCCAGCCCCAGCATTTT.

The chain recombines TRBV30 with TRBJ2-1; D possibly corresponds to TRBD2 (6 bases). The V gene's germline CDR1 is GTSNPN and CDR2 SVGIG (reference sequence). The CDR3 is 12 residues long. Trimming removed 5 bases at V and 7 bases at J, with 12 bases between. The CDR3 reads CAWRDSKNEQFF. The CDR3 DNA is TGTGCCTGGCGGGACTCCAAGAATGAGCAGTTCTTC. Supplemented by reference TRBV30 and TRBJ2-1, the full variable domain reads SQTIHQWPATLVQPVGSPLSLECTVEGTSNPNLYWYRQAAGRGLQLLFYSVGIGQISSEVPQNLSASRPQDRQFILSSKKLLLSDSGFYLCAWRDSKNEQFFGPGTRLTVL.

The rearrangement links TRBV19 to TRBJ2-3, with unresolved D. Germline V lookup: CDR1 LNHDA, CDR2 SQIVND (reference sequence). There are 13 residues in the CDR3. V was clipped by 5 bases and J by 1 base, with 7 bases between them. The CDR3 sequence: CASSPGGTDTQYF. In nucleotides, the CDR3 is TGTGCCAGTAGTCCCGGCGGCACAGATACGCAGTATTTT.

The chain is built from TRBV2 and TRBJ2-1, with 10 bases aligning to TRBD2. This CDR3 comprises 15 residues. The trim removed 6 bases at V and 6 bases at J, leaving 8 bases unmatched. The germline CDR1 and CDR2 sequences are SNHLY and FYNNEI. The CDR3 region is CASRPASGRGNEQFF. The CDR3 nucleotides read TGTGCCAGCAGACCCGCTAGCGGGAGAGGCAATGAGCAGTTCTTC.

This chain uses TRBV30 with TRBJ2-7; possible D gene TRBD2, 6 bases. The CDR3 runs to 16 residues. The germline V and J ends were trimmed by 0 bases and 6 bases, with 21 bases remaining between them. Germline V CDR1 and CDR2: GTSNPN, SVGIG (reference sequence). CDR3: CAWSVLAYWTTGEQYF. CDR3 DNA sequence: TGTGCCTGGAGTGTCTTAGCGTATTGGACTACTGGCGAGCAGTACTTC.

The chain couples TRBV12-3 or TRBV12-4 to TRBJ2-1, with D possibly matching TRBD1 (7 bases). Trimming took off 6 bases at V and 7 bases at J, with 13 bases between the two ends. The CDR3 extends over 13 amino acids. In nucleotides, the CDR3 is TGTGCCAGCAGCTTGGGGGGACAGAATGAGCAGTTCTTC. Amino acids: CASSLGGQNEQFF.

The chain joins TRBV7-2 to TRBJ2-1; D perhaps matches TRBD2 (6 bases). Germline values: CDR1 SGHTA, CDR2 FQGNSA. Between the trimmed V and J ends, which lost 6 bases and 4 bases, there was a span of 13 bases. This CDR3 has 14 amino acids. CDR3 DNA: TGTGCCAGCAGACGGGCGGGGAAGTACAATGAGCAGTTCTTC. It specifies CASRRAGKYNEQFF.

The gene calls are TRBV11-2 and TRBJ2-5; TRBD2 matches 10 bases. The V and J ends lost 5 bases and 2 bases, in that order; junction bases with no gene match: 5. The CDR3 has 15 residues. Per the germline V gene, CDR1 is SGHAT and CDR2 is FQNNGV. This CDR3 is CASSKRAGGQETQYF. CDR3 in DNA: TGTGCCAGCAGCAAGAGAGCGGGGGGGCAAGAGACCCAGTACTTC.

The genes are TRBV5-1 and TRBJ1-5; D gene uncertain. Deletions cut 0 bases from V and 0 bases from J, with 7 bases between. This CDR3 has 15 residues. Per the germline V gene, CDR1 is SGHRS and CDR2 is YFSETQ. The CDR3 spells CASSLDAYSNQPQHF. DNA for the CDR3: TGCGCCAGCAGCTTGGACGCTTATAGCAATCAGCCCCAGCATTTT.

The chain is built from TRBV5-1 and TRBJ2-3, with 7 bases aligning to TRBD1. J gave up 5 bases and V 1 base, and 10 bases lay outside the gene matches. The CDR3 has 16 residues. CDR1 is SGHRS and CDR2 is YFSETQ in the germline V gene. The CDR3 DNA reads as TGCGCCAGCAGCTTGAACCCCCTTAACAGGGGAGATACGCAGTATTTT. Its protein product is CASSLNPLNRGDTQYF.

The chain uses TRBV6-5 and TRBJ1-6; no clear D gene. Germline V gene data show CDR1 as MNHEY and CDR2 as SVGAGI. The V end was cut by 0 bases, the J end by 5 bases, with 8 bases between. The CDR3 totals 15 residues. The CDR3 spells CASSYSGRNNSPLHF. The CDR3 region has the DNA TGTGCCAGCAGTTACTCCGGACGGAATAATTCACCCCTCCACTTT.

The chain recombines TRBV9 with TRBJ2-7; 9 bases match TRBD1. This CDR3 is 17 amino acids long. Trimming cost V 4 bases and J 0 bases; bases outside gene matches: 11. CDR1 and CDR2 (germline): SGDLS, YYNGEE. The CDR3 here is CASSPRAGTGFSYEQYF. The CDR3 coding sequence is TGTGCCAGCAGCCCTAGGGCCGGGACAGGGTTCTCCTACGAGCAGTACTTC.